Each of the 4 T cell receptor beta chains below was sequenced from the same sample in a study of PD-L1 blockade in urothelial cancer. Generated by immunoSEQ multiplex PCR, the TCRdb table keeps only in-frame clones and is missing some. The sample includes roughly 74,000 clones, around 90% of them seen just once. The starting material was PBMCs, obtained around atezolizumab (anti-PD-L1) treatment. All receptors come from a woman between 65 and 79 years old with urothelial cancer.

The V call is TRBV2, the J call TRBJ2-1, with TRBD2 matching over 9 bases. This CDR3 has 14 residues. The germline V gene encodes CDR1 SNHLY and CDR2 FYNNEI. After removal of 5 bases from V and 4 bases from J, the junction contained 3 bases not matched to a gene. The CDR3 region has the DNA TGTGCCAGCAGTTTTAGCGGGGGTTACAATGAGCAGTTCTTC. This translates into CASSFSGGYNEQFF.

This clone was counted between two and nine times. This rearrangement joins TRBV4-1 to TRBJ2-1, with TRBD2 matching 8 bases. Germline V gives CDR1 MGHRA, CDR2 YSYEKL. This CDR3 spans 15 amino acids. Germline trimming cut 1 base from V and 5 bases from J; bases unmatched to any gene: 4. CDR3 DNA: TGCGCCAGCAGCCAAGTACTAGCGGATAACAATGAGCAGTTCTTC. Protein product: CASSQVLADNNEQFF.

The rearrangement joins TRBV7-9 to TRBJ2-7; D perhaps matches TRBD2 (5 bases). This CDR3 region has 14 residues. Germline assignment: CDR1 SEHNR and CDR2 FQNEAQ (reference sequence). Trimming stripped 5 bases from V and 0 bases from J, with 11 bases between. The CDR3 DNA reads as TGTGCCAGCAGCCCCGAGGGTCACTCCTACGAGCAGTACTTC. Translated: CASSPEGHSYEQYF.

A single count supports this clone. This chain connects TRBV5-1 to TRBJ2-1, with unresolved D. CDR1 is SGHRS and CDR2 is YFSETQ in the germline V gene. V lost 1 base to trimming and J lost 7 bases, with 12 bases between them. CDR3 length equals 14 residues. Written as DNA, the CDR3 is TGCGCCAGCAGCTTGAGGTCGACTGGTAATGAGCAGTTCTTC. It translates to CASSLRSTGNEQFF.